This T cell receptor (beta chain) stems from a study of cytomegalovirus exposure and HLA in healthy donors. Across the whole study: Within the Caucasian-associated ancestry cluster were under 85% of the roughly 380 genotyped donors. Study results and limitations: Among TCR sequences, most were rare, though some public TCRs appeared in many donors. TRBV6-2, TRBV6-3 and some other V segments were unresolvable in 87-base-pair reads.

Details on this clone: The antigen is undetermined.

Amplification used 60 Vbeta primers and 13 Jbeta primers. Libraries were prepared by immunoSEQ multiplex PCR; TCRdb keeps only in-frame clonotypes and omits some of them. The sample has more than 70,000 clones, about three quarters seen once; the top ten hold around 3%. Germline-derived CDR1 and CDR2 are SGDLS and YYNGEE. The CDR3 sequence is 17 residues long. The V gene end was trimmed by 0 bases and the J gene end by 3 bases; junction bases not matched to a gene: 11. Source material: PBMCs. The chain carries TRBV9 and TRBJ2-7; 8 positions match TRBD2. This clonotype originated in a man aged 50 or older in good health and CMV-seropositive. This CDR3 is CASSVEPRISGIYEQYF. CDR3 coding DNA: TGTGCCAGCAGCGTAGAACCCCGGATTAGCGGGATCTACGAGCAGTACTTC.